This paragraph reports one TCR beta chain. Its antigen remains unknown. One end of the junction does not line up with germline, which may come from a read error. The data were obtained in a study of response to subunit inactivated influenza vaccine. CDR1 DFQATT and CDR2 SNEGSKA come from the germline V gene (reference sequence). This CDR3 has 17 residues. TCRdb recomputed calls from the RT-PCR reads with MiXCR, one row per CDR3 protein. The sample yields roughly 670,000 distinct CDR3 sequences, 11% to 15% seen once. Study-wide results and caveats: T cells newly recruited by each seasonal influenza vaccination are few, the authors suggested.

Sample: PBMCs from blood, taken 14 days before vaccination. This TCR was recovered from a man between 45 and 60 years old who received an inactivated influenza vaccine. V usage is TRBV20-1 and J usage is TRBJ1-2, with a tentative D call TRBD1 (5 bases). The CDR3 DNA reads as TGCTGTGCTAGAGATCGGTTGCGACAGCAGGCAGCGCGGGGCTACACCTTC. Its protein product is CCARDRLRQQAARGYTF.